This T cell receptor (beta chain) is from a study of identical twins. Study-wide points: A partial confounding effect on zero-insertion analyses could come from invariant MAIT and iNKT cells. Monozygotic twins shared more out-of-frame TCR alpha than recombination models predicted. Insertions were reduced in abundant cord blood beta clonotypes but not in memory repertoires.

In its sample, this clonotype was seen once. Antigen unknown. TCRdb used MiXCR to reprocess the 5' RACE reads, holding one entry per CDR3 protein. The table lists 1.5 million to 2 million distinct CDR3 sequences, around a third of them singletons, with about 0.25% in the top ten. Healthy Caucasians alone served as donors. The V gene's germline CDR1 is SGHTA and CDR2 FQGNSA. The CDR3 covers 18 residues. The V end lost 1 base, the J end lost 2 bases, and 21 bases lay between the germline ends. This chain joins TRBV7-2 and TRBJ2-7; perhaps TRBD2 as D (7 bases). The TCR originated in a newborn girl in good health. The source material was cord blood. This CDR3 reads CASSLERSPGGPTYEQYF. CDR3 DNA: TGTGCCAGCAGCTTAGAGCGGAGCCCCGGGGGGCCCACCTACGAGCAGTACTTC.